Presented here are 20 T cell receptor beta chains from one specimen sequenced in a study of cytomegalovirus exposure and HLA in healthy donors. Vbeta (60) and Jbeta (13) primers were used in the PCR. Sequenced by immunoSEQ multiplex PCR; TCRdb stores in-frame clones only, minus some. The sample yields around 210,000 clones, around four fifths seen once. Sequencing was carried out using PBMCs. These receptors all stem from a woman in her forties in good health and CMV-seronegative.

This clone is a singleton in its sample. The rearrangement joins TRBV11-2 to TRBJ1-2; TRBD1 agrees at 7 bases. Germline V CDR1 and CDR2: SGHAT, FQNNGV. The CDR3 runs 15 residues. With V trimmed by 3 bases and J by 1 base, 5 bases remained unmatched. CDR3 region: CASSLGQTVNYGYTF. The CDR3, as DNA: TGTGCCAGCAGCTTGGGACAGACGGTTAACTATGGCTACACCTTC.

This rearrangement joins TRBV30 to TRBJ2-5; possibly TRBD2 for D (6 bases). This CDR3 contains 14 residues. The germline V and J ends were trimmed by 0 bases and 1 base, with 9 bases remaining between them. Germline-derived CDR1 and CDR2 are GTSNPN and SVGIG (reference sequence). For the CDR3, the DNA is TGTGCCTGGAGTGTAGCGGGTTTCCAAGAGACCCAGTACTTC. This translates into CAWSVAGFQETQYF. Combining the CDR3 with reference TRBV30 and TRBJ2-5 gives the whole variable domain SQTIHQWPATLVQPVGSPLSLECTVEGTSNPNLYWYRQAAGRGLQLLFYSVGIGQISSEVPQNLSASRPQDRQFILSSKKLLLSDSGFYLCAWSVAGFQETQYFGPGTRLLVL.

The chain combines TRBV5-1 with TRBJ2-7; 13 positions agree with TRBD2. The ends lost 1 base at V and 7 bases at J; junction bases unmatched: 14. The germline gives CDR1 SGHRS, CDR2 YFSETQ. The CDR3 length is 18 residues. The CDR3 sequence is CASSLSPSGTSGIVEQYF. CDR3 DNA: TGCGCCAGCAGCTTGAGTCCATCCGGGACTAGCGGGATTGTTGAGCAGTACTTC.

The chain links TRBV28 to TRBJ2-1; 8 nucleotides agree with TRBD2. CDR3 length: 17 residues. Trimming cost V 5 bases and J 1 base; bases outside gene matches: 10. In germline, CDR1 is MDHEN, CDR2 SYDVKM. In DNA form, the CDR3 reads TGTGCCAGCAGTACCCTCCGGGGGGGGACTTCCTACAATGAGCAGTTCTTC. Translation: CASSTLRGGTSYNEQFF.

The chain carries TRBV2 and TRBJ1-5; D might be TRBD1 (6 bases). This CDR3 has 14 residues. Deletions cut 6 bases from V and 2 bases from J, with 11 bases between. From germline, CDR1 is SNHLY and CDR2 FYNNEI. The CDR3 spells CASRQGRGNQPQHF. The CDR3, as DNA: TGTGCCAGCAGACAGGGTCGGGGCAATCAGCCCCAGCATTTT.

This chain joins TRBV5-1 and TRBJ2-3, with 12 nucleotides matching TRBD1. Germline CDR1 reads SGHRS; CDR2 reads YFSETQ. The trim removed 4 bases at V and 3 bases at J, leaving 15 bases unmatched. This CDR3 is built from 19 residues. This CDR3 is CASSLSTGTGGQWTDTQYF. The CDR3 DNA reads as TGCGCCAGCAGCCTCTCGACCGGGACAGGGGGCCAGTGGACAGATACGCAGTATTTT.

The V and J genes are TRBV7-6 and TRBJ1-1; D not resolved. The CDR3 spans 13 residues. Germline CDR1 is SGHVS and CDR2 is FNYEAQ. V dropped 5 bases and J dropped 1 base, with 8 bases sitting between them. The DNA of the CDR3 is TGTGCCAGCAGCAAGGGAGGGAACACTGAAGCTTTCTTT. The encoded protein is CASSKGGNTEAFF.

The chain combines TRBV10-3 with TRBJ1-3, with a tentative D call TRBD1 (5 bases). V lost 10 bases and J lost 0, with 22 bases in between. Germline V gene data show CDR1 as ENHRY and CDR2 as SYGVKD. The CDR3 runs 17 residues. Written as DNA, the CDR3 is TGTGCCAGACGACAGTTCGTCCCCGCACGCTCTGGAAACACCATATATTTT. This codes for CARRQFVPARSGNTIYF.

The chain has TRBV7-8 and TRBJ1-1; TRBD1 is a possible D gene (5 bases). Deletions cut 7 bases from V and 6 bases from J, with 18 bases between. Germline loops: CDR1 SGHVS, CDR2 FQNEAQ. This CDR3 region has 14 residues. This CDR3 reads CASNFQGGEAEAFF. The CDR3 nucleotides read TGTGCCAGCAACTTCCAGGGAGGGGAGGCTGAAGCTTTCTTT.

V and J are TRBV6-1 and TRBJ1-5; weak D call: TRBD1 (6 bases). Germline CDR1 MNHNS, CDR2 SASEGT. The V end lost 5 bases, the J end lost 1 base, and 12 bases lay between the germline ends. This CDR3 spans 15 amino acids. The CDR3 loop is CASSTTRGSNQPQHF. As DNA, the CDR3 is TGTGCCAGCAGTACAACCAGGGGCAGCAATCAGCCCCAGCATTTT.

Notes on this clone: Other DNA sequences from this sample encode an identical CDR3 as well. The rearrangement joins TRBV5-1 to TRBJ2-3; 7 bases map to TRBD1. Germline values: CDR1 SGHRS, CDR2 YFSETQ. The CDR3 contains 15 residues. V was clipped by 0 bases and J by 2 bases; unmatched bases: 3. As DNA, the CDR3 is TGCGCCAGCAGCTTGGGACAGGGTCCCACAGATACGCAGTATTTT. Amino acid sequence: CASSLGQGPTDTQYF.

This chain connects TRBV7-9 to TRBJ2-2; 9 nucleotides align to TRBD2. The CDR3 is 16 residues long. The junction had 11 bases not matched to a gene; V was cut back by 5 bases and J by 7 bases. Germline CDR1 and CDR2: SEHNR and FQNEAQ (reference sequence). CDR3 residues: CASSQVAGANGGELFF. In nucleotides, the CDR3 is TGTGCCAGCAGCCAAGTAGCGGGAGCAAATGGCGGGGAGCTGTTTTTT.

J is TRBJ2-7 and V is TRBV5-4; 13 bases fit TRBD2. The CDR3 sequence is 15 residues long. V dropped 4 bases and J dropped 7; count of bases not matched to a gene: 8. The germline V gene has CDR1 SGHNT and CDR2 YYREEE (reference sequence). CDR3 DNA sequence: TGTGCCAGCAGCACTGGACTAGCGGGGGTGCAAGAGCAGTACTTC. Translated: CASSTGLAGVQEQYF.

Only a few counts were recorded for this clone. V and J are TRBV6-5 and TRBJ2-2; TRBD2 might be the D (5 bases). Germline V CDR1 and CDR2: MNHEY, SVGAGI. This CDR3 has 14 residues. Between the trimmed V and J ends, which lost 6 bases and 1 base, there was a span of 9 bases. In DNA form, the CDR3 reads TGTGCCAGCAGGCCTCGGGGGAACACCGGGGAGCTGTTTTTT. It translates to CASRPRGNTGELFF.

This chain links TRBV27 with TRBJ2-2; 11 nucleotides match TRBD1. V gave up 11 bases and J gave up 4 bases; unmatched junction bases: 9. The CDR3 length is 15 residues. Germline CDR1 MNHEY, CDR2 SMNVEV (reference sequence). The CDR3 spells CACGAGTGGTGELFF. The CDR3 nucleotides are TGTGCCTGTGGGGCCGGGACAGGGGGCACCGGGGAGCTGTTTTTT.

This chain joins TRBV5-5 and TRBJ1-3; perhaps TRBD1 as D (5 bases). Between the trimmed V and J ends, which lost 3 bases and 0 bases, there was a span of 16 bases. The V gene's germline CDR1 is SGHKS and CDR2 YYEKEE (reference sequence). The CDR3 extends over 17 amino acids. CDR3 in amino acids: CASSSRFGATSGNTIYF. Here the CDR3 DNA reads TGTGCCAGCAGCTCGAGGTTTGGGGCCACCTCTGGAAACACCATATATTTT.

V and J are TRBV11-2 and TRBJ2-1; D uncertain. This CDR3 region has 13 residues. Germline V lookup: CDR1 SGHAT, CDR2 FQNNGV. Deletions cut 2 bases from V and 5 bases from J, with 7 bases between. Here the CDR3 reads CASSLSRNNEQFF. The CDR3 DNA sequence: TGTGCCAGCAGCTTAAGCAGGAACAATGAGCAGTTCTTC.

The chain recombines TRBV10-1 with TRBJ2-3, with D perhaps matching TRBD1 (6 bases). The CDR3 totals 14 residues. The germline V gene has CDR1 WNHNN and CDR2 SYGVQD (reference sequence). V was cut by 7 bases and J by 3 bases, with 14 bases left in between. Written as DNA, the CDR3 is TGCGCCAGCAAGGGGGACACTACAACAGATACGCAGTATTTT. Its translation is CASKGDTTTDTQYF.

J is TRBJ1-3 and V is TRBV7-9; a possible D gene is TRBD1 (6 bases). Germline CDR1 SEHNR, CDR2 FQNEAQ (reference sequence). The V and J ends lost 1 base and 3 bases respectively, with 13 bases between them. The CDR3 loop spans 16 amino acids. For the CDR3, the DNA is TGTGCCAGCAGCTTAGGCACAGGGTTGGATGGAAACACCATATATTTT. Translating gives CASSLGTGLDGNTIYF. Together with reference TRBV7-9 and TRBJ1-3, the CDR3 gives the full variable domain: DTGVSQNPRHKITKRGQNVTFRCDPISEHNRLYWYRQTLGQGPEFLTYFQNEAQLEKSRLLSDRFSAERPKGSFSTLEIQRTEQGDSAMYLCASSLGTGLDGNTIYFGEGSWLTVV.

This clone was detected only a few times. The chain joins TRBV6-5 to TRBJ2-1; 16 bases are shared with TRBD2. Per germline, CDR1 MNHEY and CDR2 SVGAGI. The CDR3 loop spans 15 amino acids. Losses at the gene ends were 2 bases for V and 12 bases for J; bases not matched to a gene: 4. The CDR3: CASSYRGLAGGGQFF. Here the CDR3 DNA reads TGTGCCAGCAGTTACAGGGGACTAGCGGGAGGGGGGCAGTTCTTC.